The 21 T cell receptor beta chains given below trace back to one sample, sequenced in a study of shared clonotypes between healthy human individuals. Profiling relied on immunoSEQ multiplex PCR, and the TCRdb table lists in-frame clones only, not all of them. The repertoire has approximately 1.5 million clones, around 98.5% of them found once; the top ten carry approximately 0.4%. The sample consisted of naive CD4+ T cells sorted from blood. Subset described: CD45RA+ positively selected. These TCRs come from a young man in good health.

The rearrangement joins TRBV9 to TRBJ1-3; the D is unclear. The V end was cut by 6 bases, the J end by 2 bases, with 9 bases between. This CDR3 comprises 13 residues. In germline, CDR1 is SGDLS, CDR2 YYNGEE. CDR3: CASTSGPGNTIYF. CDR3 DNA: TGTGCCAGCACCAGTGGACCTGGAAACACCATATATTTT. The whole variable domain, remainder taken from reference TRBV9 and TRBJ1-3, is DSGVTQTPKHLITATGQRVTLRCSPRSGDLSVYWYQQSLDQGLQFLIQYYNGEERAKGNILERFSAQQFPDLHSELNLSSLELGDSALYFCASTSGPGNTIYFGEGSWLTVV.

This chain uses TRBV19 with TRBJ1-1; D gene ambiguous. Trimming shortened V by 6 bases and J by 1 base, and 15 bases separated the two germline ends. In germline, CDR1 is LNHDA, CDR2 SQIVND (reference sequence). The CDR3 spans 15 residues. CDR3 DNA: TGTGCCAGTAGCAATAGCAGCTACTCGAACACTGAAGCTTTCTTT. It yields the protein CASSNSSYSNTEAFF.

The rearrangement uses TRBV29-1 and TRBJ1-3; 8 bases are shared with TRBD1. Trimming removed 6 bases from V and 9 bases from J; junction bases left unmatched: 10. Germline V gene sequence: CDR1 SQVTM, CDR2 ANQGSEA. This CDR3 has 13 amino acids. CDR3 region: CSVSKGQGRTIYF. CDR3 DNA sequence: TGCAGCGTGTCAAAAGGACAGGGACGCACCATATATTTT. Looking up the rest from reference TRBV29-1 and TRBJ1-3 gives the full variable domain: SAVISQKPSRDICQRGTSLTIQCQVDSQVTMMFWYRQQPGQSLTLIATANQGSEATYESGFVIDKFPISRPNLTFSTLTVSNMSPEDSSIYLCSVSKGQGRTIYFGEGSWLTVV.

This clone was found once. This rearrangement joins TRBV7-9 to TRBJ2-7; 11 nucleotides align to TRBD1. The CDR3 spans 17 residues. Germline lookup yields CDR1 SEHNR and CDR2 FQNEAQ (reference sequence). V gave up 1 base and J gave up 1 base; unmatched junction bases: 6. The CDR3 bases are TGTGCCAGCAGCTTAGTTGCCGGGACAGGGGGTTCCTACGAGCAGTACTTC. This encodes CASSLVAGTGGSYEQYF.

V is TRBV30 and J is TRBJ2-2; D is uncertain. The CDR3 extends over 15 amino acids. Looked up from germline, CDR1 is GTSNPN and CDR2 is SVGIG (reference sequence). The V and J ends lost 1 base and 5 bases respectively, with 14 bases between them. The CDR3 region has the DNA TGTGCCTGGAGTGAGGCCGGCTTGAGGACCGGGGAGCTGTTTTTT. It codes for CAWSEAGLRTGELFF. Complete variable domain (other parts from reference TRBV30 and TRBJ2-2): SQTIHQWPATLVQPVGSPLSLECTVEGTSNPNLYWYRQAAGRGLQLLFYSVGIGQISSEVPQNLSASRPQDRQFILSSKKLLLSDSGFYLCAWSEAGLRTGELFFGEGSRLTVL.

The chain has TRBV4-1 and TRBJ2-7, with 8 bases fitting TRBD1. The CDR3 contains 16 residues. V was clipped by 5 bases and J by 3 bases; unmatched bases: 12. CDR1 and CDR2 (germline): MGHRA, YSYEKL. The CDR3 is CASSVGETGAFYEQYF. The CDR3 DNA sequence: TGCGCCAGCAGCGTGGGGGAGACAGGGGCTTTCTACGAGCAGTACTTC.

For this clone: Within the sample, other DNA sequences also encode this same CDR3. The rearrangement joins TRBV5-1 to TRBJ1-1; tentative D call: TRBD1 (5 bases). This CDR3 spans 14 amino acids. Trimming cost V 0 bases and J 5 bases, with 11 bases left between them. CDR1 and CDR2 (germline): SGHRS, YFSETQ. CDR3 sequence (DNA): TGCGCCAGCAGCTTGGGGCAGGGAGGAACTGAAGCTTTCTTT. Translating it yields CASSLGQGGTEAFF.

The V and J genes are TRBV9 and TRBJ2-7; TRBD2 aligns across 7 bases. Per germline, CDR1 SGDLS and CDR2 YYNGEE. The CDR3 length is 14 residues. V gave up 5 bases and J gave up 0 bases; unmatched junction bases: 5. Here the CDR3 reads CASSILATSYEQYF. In DNA form, the CDR3 reads TGTGCCAGCAGTATACTAGCGACCTCCTACGAGCAGTACTTC.

The J gene is TRBJ1-2, the V gene TRBV7-8; D unresolved. This CDR3 contains 13 residues. Trimming shortened V by 0 bases and J by 5 bases, and 7 bases separated the two germline ends. Germline CDR1 SGHVS, CDR2 FQNEAQ. CDR3 residues: CASSLAQKYGYTF. CDR3 coding DNA: TGTGCCAGCAGCTTAGCACAGAAGTATGGCTACACCTTC.

This chain joins TRBV5-6 and TRBJ2-2; 7 bases map to TRBD1. The germline V gene encodes CDR1 SGHDT and CDR2 YYEEEE. Losses at the gene ends were 0 bases for V and 2 bases for J; bases not matched to a gene: 7. This CDR3 has 17 residues. The CDR3 sequence is CASSLGRDRVNTGELFF. The CDR3 region has the DNA TGTGCCAGCAGCTTGGGAAGAGACAGGGTCAACACCGGGGAGCTGTTTTTT.

V and J are TRBV6-6 and TRBJ2-3; tentatively, D is TRBD2 (5 bases). Looked up from germline, CDR1 is MNHNY and CDR2 is SVGAGI (reference sequence). V dropped 6 bases and J dropped 7 bases, with 20 bases sitting between them. The CDR3 is 15 amino acids. CDR3 amino acids: CASSLPRGGRHTQYF. CDR3 DNA sequence: TGTGCCAGCAGCCTACCGAGAGGAGGAAGGCATACGCAGTATTTT.

This sequence joins TRBV5-1 and TRBJ2-2, with D hard to call. The germline V gene has CDR1 SGHRS and CDR2 YFSETQ. The CDR3 covers 14 residues. The ends were cut back, 0 bases at V and 2 bases at J, with 5 bases in the middle. CDR3 residues: CASSLGPNTGELFF. The CDR3, as DNA: TGCGCCAGCAGCTTGGGACCAAACACCGGGGAGCTGTTTTTT.

This clone has only one observation. This chain connects TRBV10-3 to TRBJ2-7; the match to TRBD2 covers 10 bases. V was pared by 6 bases and J by 2 bases, with 4 bases of the junction left unmatched. This CDR3 is 14 amino acids long. Germline V gives CDR1 ENHRY, CDR2 SYGVKD. In DNA, the CDR3 is TGTGCCATCAGCGGGACTAGCGTAGCCTACGAGCAGTACTTC. It specifies CAISGTSVAYEQYF.

V and J are TRBV28 and TRBJ1-5, with D perhaps TRBD1 (6 bases). The CDR3 has 11 residues. The V gene lost 5 bases and the J gene lost 11 bases, with 10 bases spanning the gap. From germline, CDR1 is MDHEN and CDR2 SYDVKM. The CDR3 reads CASSRQAAQHF. CDR3 sequence (DNA): TGTGCCAGCAGTAGACAGGCGGCCCAGCATTTT.

This chain joins TRBV19 and TRBJ2-7, with 10 bases identical to TRBD1. Trimming removed 3 bases from V and 4 bases from J; junction bases left unmatched: 15. The germline CDR1 and CDR2 sequences are LNHDA and SQIVND (reference sequence). There are 18 residues in the CDR3. This CDR3 is CASSIRSRGTGDIYEQYF. The CDR3 bases are TGTGCCAGTAGTATCAGATCTAGGGGGACAGGGGATATTTACGAGCAGTACTTC.

The CDR3 DNA reads as TGTGCCAACCGCTCGGGGGCGCAGGTAGTCGGCTACACCTTC. Amino acid sequence: CANRSGAQVVGYTF. The chain has TRBV21-1 and TRBJ1-2. TRBV21-1 is classified as a pseudogene. The CDR3 loop spans 14 amino acids.

The chain combines TRBV4-2 with TRBJ2-5, with D possibly TRBD1 on 5 matching bases. The V gene lost 0 bases and the J gene lost 5 bases, with 10 bases spanning the gap. The CDR3 is 14 residues long. Germline lookup yields CDR1 LGHNA and CDR2 YNFKEQ. This CDR3 is CASSQERGWETQYF. CDR3 nucleotides: TGTGCCAGCAGCCAAGAAAGGGGATGGGAGACCCAGTACTTC.

The chain uses TRBV11-2 and TRBJ1-1, with 7 bases that match TRBD1. There are 14 residues in the CDR3. V trimming: 4 bases; J trimming: 6 bases; junction bases outside the gene matches: 8. The germline CDR1 and CDR2 sequences are SGHAT and FQNNGV. CDR3 nucleotides: TGTGCCAGCAGCTCCCGGGACAGTCGGGCTGAAGCTTTCTTT. This sequence encodes CASSSRDSRAEAFF.

The table lists this clone with a count of one. This sequence joins TRBV7-8 and TRBJ2-5; 9 nucleotides line up with TRBD1. The CDR3 is 15 amino acids. The trim removed 7 bases at V and 5 bases at J, leaving 11 bases unmatched. Germline V gene data show CDR1 as SGHVS and CDR2 as FQNEAQ. The CDR3 nucleotides are TGTGCCAGCACCAACGGTAGGACAGGGGACGAGACCCAGTACTTC. It yields the protein CASTNGRTGDETQYF.

The chain has TRBV7-2 and TRBJ1-1; D gene uncertain. This CDR3 is 14 amino acids long. The germline CDR1 and CDR2 sequences are SGHTA and FQGNSA. V was trimmed by 5 bases and J by 1 base, leaving 11 bases between them. CDR3 DNA sequence: TGTGCCAGCAGCCAACAAATTGGGAACACTGAAGCTTTCTTT. Amino acid sequence: CASSQQIGNTEAFF.

J is TRBJ2-3 and V is TRBV4-1, with 10 bases fitting TRBD2. V shed 0 bases and J 4 bases; nucleotides not matched to a gene: 4. Germline CDR1 MGHRA, CDR2 YSYEKL. This CDR3 comprises 16 residues. The CDR3 protein is CASSQDPSGSPDTQYF. The CDR3 bases are TGCGCCAGCAGCCAAGATCCTAGCGGGAGTCCAGATACGCAGTATTTT.